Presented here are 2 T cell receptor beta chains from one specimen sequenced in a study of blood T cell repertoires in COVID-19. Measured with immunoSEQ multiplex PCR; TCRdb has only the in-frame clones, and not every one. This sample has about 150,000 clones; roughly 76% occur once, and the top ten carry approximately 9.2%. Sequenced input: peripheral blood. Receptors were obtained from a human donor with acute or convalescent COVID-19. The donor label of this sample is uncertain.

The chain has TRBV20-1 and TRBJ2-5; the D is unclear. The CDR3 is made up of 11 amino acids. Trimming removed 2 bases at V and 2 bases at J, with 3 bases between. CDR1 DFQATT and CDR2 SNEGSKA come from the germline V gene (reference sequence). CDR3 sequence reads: CSARPQETQYF. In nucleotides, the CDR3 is TGCAGTGCTAGACCTCAAGAGACCCAGTACTTC.

CDR3 DNA: TGTGCCAGCAGCCCCGCCAGGTACTCTGGAAACACCATATATTTT. This codes for CASSPARYSGNTIYF. The V and J genes are TRBV11-2 and TRBJ1-3; D remains unclear. The germline V and J ends were trimmed by 5 bases and 0 bases, with 11 bases remaining between them. Germline V CDR1 and CDR2: SGHAT, FQNNGV. This CDR3 contains 15 residues.